These 29 T cell receptor beta chains share one sample of origin, sequenced in a study of blood T cells in healthy people across ages. A second PCR of about 6 to 11 cycles used a sample-barcoded 5' primer and a J-beta primer mix. Each CDR3 protein gets one entry after TCRdb re-called the 5' RACE reads with MiXCR. The sample yields approximately 1.5 million distinct CDR3 sequences, approximately 32% seen once. Sequencing was done on a sample of blood. The receptors come from a woman in her thirties in good health.

This clonotype was seen a few times. The chain employs TRBV20-1 and TRBJ1-6, with a weak D call TRBD1 (5 bases). In germline, CDR1 is DFQATT, CDR2 SNEGSKA (reference sequence). This CDR3 comprises 14 residues. Deletions cut 5 bases from V and 7 bases from J, with 15 bases between. The CDR3 coding sequence is TGCAGTGCTGGGGCCGGGACGTCAAATTCACCCCTCCACTTT. Its translation: CSAGAGTSNSPLHF.

V is TRBV5-1 and J is TRBJ2-1; possibly TRBD1 or TRBD2 for D (5 bases each). Germline V gene sequence: CDR1 SGHRS, CDR2 YFSETQ. The CDR3 has 18 amino acids. The V gene lost 3 bases and the J gene lost 10 bases, with 29 bases spanning the gap. The CDR3 loop is CASSSTETGPNAGREQFF. For the CDR3, the DNA is TGCGCCAGCAGCTCGACTGAGACGGGACCCAATGCAGGCAGGGAGCAGTTCTTC.

The J gene is TRBJ2-3, the V gene TRBV7-8; TRBD2 matches at 10 bases. Trimming removed 5 bases from V and 2 bases from J; junction bases left unmatched: 16. The CDR3 loop spans 19 amino acids. The germline gives CDR1 SGHVS, CDR2 FQNEAQ. The CDR3 reads CASSPLGFSGRSVTDTQYF. DNA for the CDR3: TGTGCCAGCAGCCCCTTGGGGTTTAGCGGGAGGTCGGTCACAGATACGCAGTATTTT.

This clonotype was observed a handful of times. The rearrangement joins TRBV20-1 to TRBJ1-2; D unclear. Germline assignment: CDR1 DFQATT and CDR2 SNEGSKA (reference sequence). This CDR3 region has 16 residues. Between the trimmed V and J ends, which lost 2 bases and 0 bases, there was a span of 16 bases. The CDR3: CSARLLFNGANYGYTF. CDR3 in DNA: TGCAGTGCTAGACTCCTTTTCAACGGCGCTAACTATGGCTACACCTTC.

Only one count was recorded for this clonotype. The V gene is TRBV15, the J gene TRBJ2-1, with 8 bases matching TRBD2. Germline CDR1 is LNHNV and CDR2 is YYDKDF (reference sequence). The CDR3 length is 17 residues. Trimming took 2 bases from V and 4 from J; bases not matched to a gene: 10. The CDR3: CATSRHAGTRTYNEQFF. CDR3 in DNA: TGTGCCACCAGCAGACATGCCGGGACTAGGACTTACAATGAGCAGTTCTTC.

A few counts support this clonotype. A much larger clonotype is one base distant, so this may be a read error. V gene TRBV20-1 combines with J gene TRBJ1-2; 7 nucleotides agree with TRBD1. The junction had 8 bases not matched to a gene; V was cut back by 5 bases and J by 8 bases. Per the germline V gene, CDR1 is DFQATT and CDR2 is SNEGSKA (reference sequence). This CDR3 has 12 amino acids. In DNA, the CDR3 is TGCAGTGCTTTAGGGGGCCGCGGGGGCTACACCTTC. It codes for CSALGGRGGYTF.

This rearrangement joins TRBV28 to TRBJ1-1; D unresolved. Germline lookup yields CDR1 MDHEN and CDR2 SYDVKM. Trimming shortened V by 10 bases and J by 4 bases, and 7 bases separated the two germline ends. The CDR3 length is 10 residues. CDR3 coding DNA: TGTGCCATCATGGGCACTGAAGCTTTCTTT. Protein: CAIMGTEAFF.

The table lists this clonotype with a few counts. The chain couples TRBV4-2 to TRBJ2-1; 12 bases match TRBD2. V lost 4 bases and J lost 8; bases outside the gene matches: 9. CDR3 length: 16 residues. CDR1 is LGHNA and CDR2 is YNFKEQ in the germline V gene. Here the CDR3 reads CASSRRLAGAVHEQFF. Written as DNA, the CDR3 is TGTGCCAGCAGCCGACGACTAGCGGGAGCGGTCCATGAGCAGTTCTTC.

This clonotype showed up just a few times. The V gene is TRBV3-1, the J gene TRBJ2-3; D may be TRBD1 or TRBD2 (5 bases each). The V and J ends lost 0 bases and 7 bases respectively, with 14 bases between them. The CDR3 is made up of 15 amino acids. Germline V gives CDR1 LGHDT, CDR2 YNNKEL (reference sequence). The CDR3, as DNA: TGTGCCAGCAGCCAAGATCTTGTCGAGGGACATACGCAGTATTTT. Translated: CASSQDLVEGHTQYF.

This clonotype was counted at least ten times. The rearrangement joins TRBV29-1 to TRBJ2-1; perhaps TRBD2 as D (5 bases). The CDR3 has 13 residues. Between the trimmed V and J ends, which lost 3 bases and 7 bases, there was a span of 13 bases. Germline V gene data show CDR1 as SQVTM and CDR2 as ANQGSEA. CDR3 in amino acids: CSVEPGSSNEQFF. The DNA of the CDR3 is TGCAGCGTTGAGCCTGGGAGTTCGAATGAGCAGTTCTTC.

The J gene is TRBJ2-1, the V gene TRBV10-3; D unclear. Trimming took off 4 bases at V and 9 bases at J, with 7 bases between the two ends. Germline-derived CDR1 and CDR2 are ENHRY and SYGVKD. This CDR3 is 11 amino acids long. The CDR3 loop is CAISGLSEQFF. The CDR3 nucleotides are TGTGCCATCAGTGGTTTAAGTGAGCAGTTCTTC.

This sequence joins TRBV5-4 and TRBJ2-2, with D unclear. This CDR3 contains 15 residues. The V end lost 3 bases, the J end lost 0 bases, and 9 bases lay between the germline ends. Germline CDR1 SGHNT, CDR2 YYREEE (reference sequence). Here the CDR3 reads CASSSPDANTGELFF. CDR3 nucleotides: TGTGCCAGCAGCTCCCCCGACGCGAACACCGGGGAGCTGTTTTTT.

This clonotype was seen only a few times. The chain joins TRBV28 to TRBJ2-2; a possible D gene is TRBD1 (5 bases). CDR1 is MDHEN, CDR2 SYDVKM, per germline. The CDR3 contains 13 residues. V was clipped by 6 bases and J by 5 bases, with 10 bases between them. CDR3 sequence (DNA): TGTGCCAGCAGCAGGGATTGGACCGGGGAGCTGTTTTTT. Protein: CASSRDWTGELFF.

This clonotype was counted only a few times. V and J are TRBV15 and TRBJ2-1, with D perhaps TRBD1 (5 bases). The CDR3 spans 19 residues. V dropped 3 bases and J dropped 1 base, with 22 bases sitting between them. Germline CDR1 reads LNHNV; CDR2 reads YYDKDF (reference sequence). CDR3 sequence: CATSSLNQRPGISYNEQFF. CDR3 nucleotides: TGTGCCACCAGCAGTCTCAATCAACGGCCAGGGATTTCCTACAATGAGCAGTTCTTC. Looking up the rest from reference TRBV15 and TRBJ2-1 gives the full variable domain: DAMVIQNPRYQVTQFGKPVTLSCSQTLNHNVMYWYQQKSSQAPKLLFHYYDKDFNNEADTPDNFQSRRPNTSFCFLDIRSPGLGDTAMYLCATSSLNQRPGISYNEQFFGPGTRLTVL.

The genes are TRBV11-2 and TRBJ2-2; D possibly uses TRBD1 or TRBD2 (5 bases each). V was trimmed by 5 bases and J by 4 bases, leaving 11 bases between them. The CDR3 spans 14 residues. The germline CDR1 and CDR2 sequences are SGHAT and FQNNGV. The CDR3 loop reads CASSGLGGTGELFF. For the CDR3, the DNA is TGTGCCAGCAGCGGCCTTGGGGGCACCGGGGAGCTGTTTTTT.

The chain joins TRBV20-1 to TRBJ1-2; D gene uncertain. CDR1 is DFQATT and CDR2 is SNEGSKA in the germline V gene (reference sequence). V was cut by 2 bases and J by 5 bases, with 15 bases left in between. There are 14 residues in the CDR3. The CDR3 DNA reads TGCAGTGCTAGAAGCCCCTTTGAGGGTTATGGCTACACCTTC. Its protein product is CSARSPFEGYGYTF.

This clonotype was picked up a small number of times. The CDR3 protein is CSARDRVGTIYEQYF. The CDR3 nucleotides read TGCAGTGCTAGAGATAGGGTAGGAACCATCTACGAGCAGTACTTC. This chain uses TRBV20-1 with TRBJ2-7; D not certain. Germline V gene lookup returns CDR1 DFQATT and CDR2 SNEGSKA (reference sequence). V shed 0 bases and J shed 3 bases, with 15 bases lying between them. The CDR3 is made up of 15 amino acids.

Details on this clonotype: Mismatch with germline at one junction end may stem from a read error. This sequence joins TRBV5-1 and TRBJ2-7, with a possible D match to TRBD2 (5 bases). CDR1 is SGHRS, CDR2 YFSETQ, per germline. The CDR3 spans 14 residues. The CDR3 sequence: CAGSLVQQAGGQYF. The CDR3 region has the DNA TGCGCCGGCAGCTTGGTACAGCAGGCGGGCGGGCAGTACTTC.

This clonotype was observed a handful of times. The V call is TRBV20-1, the J call TRBJ1-2, with D tentatively TRBD1 (6 bases). V lost 6 bases and J 6 bases, leaving 26 bases between the germline ends. The CDR3 sequence is 16 residues long. Germline V gives CDR1 DFQATT, CDR2 SNEGSKA (reference sequence). The CDR3 region is CSAHSDGTPFVDGYTF. In nucleotides, the CDR3 is TGCAGTGCGCATTCGGACGGGACACCTTTTGTCGATGGCTACACCTTC.

This clonotype was found a few times. The chain recombines TRBV15 with TRBJ2-3; 7 bases match TRBD1. With 0 bases clipped from V and 8 bases from J, the junction kept 8 bases outside the gene matches. The CDR3 contains 15 residues. Germline V CDR1 and CDR2: LNHNV, YYDKDF (reference sequence). The CDR3 DNA sequence: TGTGCCACCAGCAGAGAGACAGGGCCTGGGGGTACGCAGTATTTT. Translating gives CATSRETGPGGTQYF.

J is TRBJ2-3 and V is TRBV3-1; D remains unclear. Trimming removed 1 base at V and 1 base at J, with 12 bases between. CDR1 and CDR2 (germline): LGHDT, YNNKEL (reference sequence). There are 16 residues in the CDR3. Here the CDR3 DNA reads TGTGCCAGCAGCCAAGTACTTGTTCGGGGCACAGATACGCAGTATTTT. This codes for CASSQVLVRGTDTQYF.

This clonotype showed up just a few times. The V gene is TRBV5-1, the J gene TRBJ2-1; 10 bases match TRBD2. The germline CDR1 and CDR2 sequences are SGHRS and YFSETQ. The CDR3 loop spans 17 amino acids. V shed 3 bases, J shed 0 bases, and the junction held 6 bases outside the gene matches. Here the CDR3 DNA reads TGCGCCAGCAGCTCCGAATTAGCGGGGGGCTCCTACAATGAGCAGTTCTTC. Translating it yields CASSSELAGGSYNEQFF.

A note on this clonotype: This may arise from a read error, as a much more abundant clone is one base away. The chain uses TRBV28 and TRBJ2-1, with 8 bases identical to TRBD2. Germline V lookup: CDR1 MDHEN, CDR2 SYDVKM. CDR3 size: 16 residues. CDR3: CASSSSGLALYNEQVF. The CDR3 DNA reads TGTGCCAGCAGCTCTTCCGGACTAGCCCTATACAATGAGCAGGTCTTC.

This clonotype was seen only a few times. The genes are TRBV7-9 and TRBJ2-1; TRBD2 agrees at 12 bases. The CDR3 is 17 residues long. V lost 4 bases and J lost 6; bases outside the gene matches: 10. Germline lookup yields CDR1 SEHNR and CDR2 FQNEAQ (reference sequence). DNA for the CDR3: TGTGCCAGCAGCTCAAAGAGACTAGCGGGAGCCGGCAATGAGCAGTTCTTC. Translating it yields CASSSKRLAGAGNEQFF.

The chain's CDR3 is CSARAPLAGGSETQYF. The CDR3 nucleotides are TGCAGTGCTAGAGCCCCACTAGCGGGGGGCAGTGAGACCCAGTACTTC. The V call is TRBV20-1, the J call TRBJ2-5; 12 positions agree with TRBD2. V lost 1 base to trimming and J lost 5 bases; unmatched junction nucleotides: 8. The CDR3 is made up of 16 amino acids. Germline assignment: CDR1 DFQATT and CDR2 SNEGSKA (reference sequence).

This clonotype was counted a few times. The rearrangement joins TRBV7-8 to TRBJ2-7, with D possibly TRBD1 on 6 matching bases. Trimming removed 1 base from V and 3 bases from J, with 10 bases in between. Germline-derived CDR1 and CDR2 are SGHVS and FQNEAQ. The CDR3 totals 14 residues. The CDR3 spells CASSLEGGHYEQYF. The CDR3 coding sequence is TGTGCCAGCAGCTTAGAAGGGGGACACTACGAGCAGTACTTC. Full variable domain (outside the CDR3, taken from reference TRBV7-8 and TRBJ2-7): GAGVSQSPRYKVAKRGQDVALRCDPISGHVSLFWYQQALGQGPEFLTYFQNEAQLDKSGLPSDRFFAERPEGSVSTLKIQRTQQEDSAVYLCASSLEGGHYEQYFGPGTRLTVT.

The chain carries TRBV11-2 and TRBJ1-6; weak D call: TRBD1 (5 bases). Trimming removed 1 base at V and 3 bases at J, with 7 bases between. Looked up from germline, CDR1 is SGHAT and CDR2 is FQNNGV. The CDR3 runs to 15 residues. The CDR3 sequence: CASSLGRVYNSPLHF. Here the CDR3 DNA reads TGTGCCAGCAGCTTAGGCAGGGTCTATAATTCACCCCTCCACTTT.

A remark on this clonotype: A much more abundant neighbour one base away suggests this may be a read error. This sequence joins TRBV9 and TRBJ1-2; TRBD1 matches 8 bases. The CDR3 has 14 amino acids. The germline V gene has CDR1 SGDLS and CDR2 YYNGEE. The CDR3: CASSPTGESYGCTF. The CDR3 DNA reads as TGTGCCAGCAGCCCGACAGGGGAATCCTATGGCTGCACCTTC.

This clonotype was seen only a few times. The rearrangement joins TRBV20-1 to TRBJ2-7; no firm D call. V was trimmed by 1 base and J by 0 bases, leaving 10 bases between them. There are 14 residues in the CDR3. Germline-derived CDR1 and CDR2 are DFQATT and SNEGSKA (reference sequence). In DNA form, the CDR3 reads TGCAGTGCTAGAGTTCCGGGCGGCTCCTACGAGCAGTACTTC. It yields the protein CSARVPGGSYEQYF.